The clone carrying this T cell receptor beta chain was counted ten times or more. The source of the sample is a study of CD8 T cells in ankylosing spondylitis. TCRdb recomputed calls from the 5' RACE reads with MiXCR, one row per CDR3 protein. This table holds around 300,000 distinct CDR3 sequences, 9.5% to 13% found once. V lost 6 bases, J lost 4 bases, and 23 bases lay in between. CDR3 length: 16 amino acids. Germline loops: CDR1 DFQATT, CDR2 SNEGSKA (reference sequence). The clonotype was recovered from a female donor with ankylosing spondylitis or in good health (not recorded which). J is TRBJ2-3 and V is TRBV20-1; D is possibly TRBD2 (6 bases). The sequenced sample consisted of blood, either unsorted or a sorted T cell fraction (not recorded which). CDR3 DNA sequence: TGCAGTGCAACGAGGTTACTAGCTGGGGCGGCAGATACGCAGTATTTT. Translation gives CSATRLLAGAADTQYF.